This T cell receptor (beta chain) derives from a study of shared clonotypes between healthy human individuals. The germline V gene encodes CDR1 SNHLY and CDR2 FYNNEI. This CDR3 contains 14 residues. The junction had 5 bases not matched to a gene; V was cut back by 4 bases and J by 4 bases. TCRdb's copy holds only in-frame clones and misses some; the assay was immunoSEQ multiplex PCR. In the table there are 950,000 to 1,100,000 clones, around four fifths of which are singletons. The sample holds one count of this clone. The TCR was taken from a young man in good health. Sequenced sample: memory CD4+ T cells sorted from blood. Subset noted: CD45RA-negative fraction. V usage is TRBV2 and J usage is TRBJ2-5; 8 bases line up with TRBD1. CDR3 residues: CASSGQGAGETQYF. The CDR3 nucleotides are TGTGCCAGCAGTGGCCAGGGGGCGGGAGAGACCCAGTACTTC.